This T cell receptor beta chain was retrieved from a study of graft-versus-host responses after intestinal transplantation. Across the whole study: Induction with anti-thymocyte globulin, then tacrolimus and steroids for roughly 3 years, was given to all recipients.

Sequencing used immunoSEQ multiplex PCR; TCRdb keeps in-frame clones, though not all of them. This sample yields about 88,000 clones, of which 75% to 95% are seen a single time; about 0.34% belongs to the top ten. Deletions cut 2 bases from V and 7 bases from J, with 3 bases between. Germline V lookup: CDR1 DFQATT, CDR2 SNEGSKA (reference sequence). CDR3 size: 10 residues. The study, taken as a whole, reports: Declining HvG levels early post-transplant were linked to peak circulating GvH clone levels. GvH clones were identified in recipient marrow, with some first appearing in ileum or blood.

On this clone itself: Its antigen is unknown.

The chain is built from TRBV20-1 and TRBJ2-1; D unclear. This clonotype was sampled from a human donor who was the organ donor for an intestinal transplant. This material consisted of unstimulated CD4+ T cells sorted from spleen or lymph node cells, taken before transplant. CDR3 residues: CSARINEQFF. Here the CDR3 DNA reads TGCAGTGCTAGAATAAATGAGCAGTTCTTC.